Following are 18 T cell receptor beta chains from one sample sequenced in a study of shared clonotypes between healthy human individuals. The protocol was immunoSEQ multiplex PCR, while the TCRdb copy is restricted to in-frame clones and leaves out a portion. The repertoire includes about 1.1 million clones, roughly 74% of them detected once, and 0.5% to 0.65% sits in the top ten. The sequencing sample was made of memory CD4+ T cells from PBMCs. Subset of the sample: CD45RA-negative fraction. These receptors were obtained from a man aged 18-30 years in good health. Some clones in this sample may be carry-over from other donors' samples.

This chain uses TRBV5-1 with TRBJ2-5; D not resolved. Germline loops: CDR1 SGHRS, CDR2 YFSETQ. The CDR3 runs 12 residues. Trimming cost V 3 bases and J 7 bases, with 10 bases left between them. Written as DNA, the CDR3 is TGCGCCAGCAGCTCAGGAGTGGGGACCCAGTACTTC. The encoded protein is CASSSGVGTQYF.

V usage is TRBV5-4 and J usage is TRBJ2-5; TRBD2 matches at 7 bases. Gene TRBJ2-7 matches the end of the DNA better, so the J call may be wrong. Germline CDR1 SGHNT, CDR2 YYREEE (reference sequence). The CDR3 covers 13 residues. CDR3 nucleotide sequence: TGTGCCAGCAGCTTTGGACTAGACTACGAGCAGTACTTC. Translated, it gives CASSFGLDYEQYF.

The chain carries TRBV10-3 and TRBJ2-6; possibly TRBD1 or TRBD2 for D (5 bases each). Germline CDR1 reads ENHRY; CDR2 reads SYGVKD. V was pared by 8 bases and J by 2 bases, with 13 bases between. There are 15 residues in the CDR3. Here the CDR3 reads CAIGAGLPGANVLTF. The CDR3 region has the DNA TGTGCCATCGGGGCGGGTCTCCCTGGGGCCAACGTCCTGACTTTC.

The rearrangement uses TRBV5-1 and TRBJ2-5, with TRBD1 as a possible D gene (6 bases). V dropped 4 bases and J dropped 4 bases, with 14 bases sitting between them. This CDR3 is built from 14 residues. CDR1 and CDR2 (germline): SGHRS, YFSETQ. The CDR3 sequence: CASSPFGRGETQYF. In DNA form, the CDR3 reads TGCGCCAGCAGCCCTTTTGGCAGGGGAGAGACCCAGTACTTC.

The rearrangement uses TRBV5-4 and TRBJ2-3; 7 bases align to TRBD1. This CDR3 spans 15 amino acids. Germline V gene sequence: CDR1 SGHNT, CDR2 YYREEE (reference sequence). Germline trimming cut 4 bases from V and 2 bases from J; bases unmatched to any gene: 7. The CDR3 nucleotides read TGTGCCAGCAGCCCCAGCGGACAGGCCACAGATACGCAGTATTTT. Residues: CASSPSGQATDTQYF. The full variable domain, in which reference TRBV5-4 and TRBJ2-3 provide the parts outside the CDR3, is ETGVTQSPTHLIKTRGQQVTLRCSSQSGHNTVSWYQQALGQGPQFIFQYYREEENGRGNFPPRFSGLQFPNYSSELNVNALELDDSALYLCASSPSGQATDTQYFGPGTRLTVL.

In regard to this clone: A far larger clone is off by one base, so a read error is likely. This rearrangement joins TRBV5-6 to TRBJ2-5; D is unresolved. The length of the CDR3 is 15 residues. The germline V gene has CDR1 SGHDT and CDR2 YYEEEE. The CDR3 protein is CASSFSPPSREAQYF. CDR3 DNA sequence: TGTGCCAGCAGCTTTAGCCCTCCGTCCAGAGAGGCCCAGTACTTC.

This clone was detected a few times. This chain uses TRBV7-2 with TRBJ1-2; maybe TRBD1 (5 bases). The V end lost 2 bases, the J end lost 4 bases, and 8 bases lay between the germline ends. CDR3 length: 13 residues. Per germline, CDR1 SGHTA and CDR2 FQGNSA. The CDR3 reads CASSLPGTYGYTF. The CDR3 DNA reads TGTGCCAGCAGCTTACCGGGGACCTATGGCTACACCTTC.

This clone came up a few times. The J gene is TRBJ1-2, the V gene TRBV10-3; perhaps TRBD1 as D (5 bases). The CDR3 consists of 16 residues. Germline-derived CDR1 and CDR2 are ENHRY and SYGVKD. V was clipped by 3 bases and J by 0 bases, with 14 bases between them. Written as DNA, the CDR3 is TGTGCCATCAGTGACGGCGGGACCACTTCTAACTATGGCTACACCTTC. Its translation: CAISDGGTTSNYGYTF.

This chain connects TRBV5-1 to TRBJ1-3, with D maybe TRBD1 (6 bases). Per the germline V gene, CDR1 is SGHRS and CDR2 is YFSETQ. Trimming removed 2 bases at V and 2 bases at J, with 11 bases between. The CDR3 sequence is 15 residues long. CDR3: CASSLLAGAGNTIYF. The CDR3 DNA is TGCGCCAGCAGCTTACTAGCAGGGGCTGGAAACACCATATATTTT.

Notes on this clone: The junction does not match germline at one end; this may be a read error. The chain uses TRBV5-1 and TRBJ2-5; 9 bases match TRBD1. CDR1 SGHRS and CDR2 YFSETQ come from the germline V gene. The CDR3 extends over 15 amino acids. CDR3 sequence: CANSSGQGPSETQYF. The CDR3 nucleotides read TGCGCCAACAGCTCCGGACAGGGGCCTTCGGAGACCCAGTACTTC.

The V gene is TRBV6-6, the J gene TRBJ1-1; perhaps TRBD1 as D (5 bases). Per the germline V gene, CDR1 is MNHNY and CDR2 is SVGAGI (reference sequence). V gave up 3 bases and J gave up 2 bases, with 7 bases separating them. CDR3 length equals 13 residues. The CDR3 region has the DNA TGTGCCAGCAGTTATAGGGGAAACACTGAAGCTTTCTTT. Translated: CASSYRGNTEAFF.

This clone came up many times. The J gene is TRBJ2-2, the V gene TRBV7-3, with a tentative D call TRBD1 (6 bases). Germline CDR1 reads SGHTA; CDR2 reads FQGTGA. With 8 bases removed from V and 3 bases from J, the gap between germline ends came to 16 bases. This CDR3 comprises 15 residues. The CDR3 nucleotides read TGTGCCAGCGGCTATCAGGGGAGAGACACCGGGGAGCTGTTTTTT. Protein sequence: CASGYQGRDTGELFF.

The gene calls are TRBV19 and TRBJ2-1; 8 positions agree with TRBD2. In germline, CDR1 is LNHDA, CDR2 SQIVND (reference sequence). V shed 9 bases and J 6 bases; nucleotides not matched to a gene: 13. This CDR3 comprises 15 residues. The CDR3 loop is CASRLSGGRINEQFF. The DNA of the CDR3 is TGTGCCAGCAGACTCTCCGGCGGGAGGATCAATGAGCAGTTCTTC. The full variable domain, completed using reference TRBV19 and TRBJ2-1, is DGGITQSPKYLFRKEGQNVTLSCEQNLNHDAMYWYRQDPGQGLRLIYYSQIVNDFQKGDIAEGYSVSREKKESFPLTVTSAQKNPTAFYLCASRLSGGRINEQFFGPGTRLTVL.

V gene TRBV4-1 combines with J gene TRBJ1-2; 8 positions agree with TRBD1. CDR1 MGHRA and CDR2 YSYEKL come from the germline V gene. V lost 4 bases and J lost 8; bases outside the gene matches: 9. The CDR3 has 14 residues. CDR3 nucleotide sequence: TGCGCCAGCAGCCGAACGGGACAGGCGGAGGGCTACACCTTC. Its translation: CASSRTGQAEGYTF.

The CDR3 region has the DNA TGTGCCAGCAGCTTAGAAGGCTTTGGTGAAAAACTGTTTTTT. As protein: CASSLEGFGEKLFF. The chain is built from TRBV7-9 and TRBJ1-4, with D unresolved. CDR3 length equals 14 residues. Germline V gene lookup returns CDR1 SEHNR and CDR2 FQNEAQ (reference sequence). V was pared by 1 base and J by 7 bases, with 10 bases between.

The V and J genes are TRBV27 and TRBJ2-4; the match to TRBD2 covers 8 bases. Germline CDR1 and CDR2: MNHEY and SMNVEV (reference sequence). J was trimmed by 6 bases and V by 5 bases; bases with no gene match: 3. This CDR3 has 13 amino acids. The CDR3 region has the DNA TGTGCCAGCAGTATGCGGGGGGTAAACATTCAGTACTTC. It yields the protein CASSMRGVNIQYF.

This clone has a single count. V usage is TRBV27 and J usage is TRBJ2-7; weak D call: TRBD2 (6 bases). CDR3 length: 14 residues. Germline CDR1 is MNHEY and CDR2 is SMNVEV (reference sequence). Deletions cut 7 bases from V and 0 bases from J, with 13 bases between. The chain's CDR3 is CASKRDGSSYEQYF. DNA for the CDR3: TGTGCCAGCAAACGGGACGGGAGCTCCTACGAGCAGTACTTC.

This rearrangement joins TRBV29-1 to TRBJ2-3; 7 positions agree with TRBD2. Germline CDR1 is SQVTM and CDR2 is ANQGSEA. The junction had 12 bases not matched to a gene; V was cut back by 3 bases and J by 9 bases. The CDR3 covers 14 residues. CDR3 sequence (DNA): TGCAGCGTTGATTTAAGGACGCCTAGCGGCACGCAGTATTTT. Its protein is CSVDLRTPSGTQYF.